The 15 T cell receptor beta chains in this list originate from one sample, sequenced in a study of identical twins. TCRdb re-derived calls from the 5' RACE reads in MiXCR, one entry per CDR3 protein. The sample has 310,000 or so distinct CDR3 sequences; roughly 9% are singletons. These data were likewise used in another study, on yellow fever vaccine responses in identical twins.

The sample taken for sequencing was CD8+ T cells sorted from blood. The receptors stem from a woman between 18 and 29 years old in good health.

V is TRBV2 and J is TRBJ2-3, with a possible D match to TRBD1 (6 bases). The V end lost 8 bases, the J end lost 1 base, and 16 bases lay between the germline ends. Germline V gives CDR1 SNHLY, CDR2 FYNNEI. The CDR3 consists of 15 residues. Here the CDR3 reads CASPLGQTRTDTQYF. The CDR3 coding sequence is TGTGCCAGCCCGCTCGGACAGACGCGCACAGATACGCAGTATTTT. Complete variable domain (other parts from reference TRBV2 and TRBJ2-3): EPEVTQTPSHQVTQMGQEVILRCVPISNHLYFYWYRQILGQKVEFLVSFYNNEISEKSEIFDDQFSVERPDGSNFTLKIRSTKLEDSAMYFCASPLGQTRTDTQYFGPGTRLTVL.

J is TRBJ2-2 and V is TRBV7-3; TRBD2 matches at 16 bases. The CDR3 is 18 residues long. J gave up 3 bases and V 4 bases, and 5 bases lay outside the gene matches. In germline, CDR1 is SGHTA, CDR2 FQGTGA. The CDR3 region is CASSSGLAGGLHTGELFF. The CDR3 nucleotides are TGTGCCAGCAGCTCGGGACTAGCGGGAGGGCTACACACCGGGGAGCTGTTTTTT. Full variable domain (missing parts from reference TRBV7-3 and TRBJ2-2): GAGVSQTPSNKVTEKGKYVELRCDPISGHTALYWYRQSLGQGPEFLIYFQGTGAADDSGLPNDRFFAVRPEGSVSTLKIQRTERGDSAVYLCASSSGLAGGLHTGELFFGEGSRLTVL.

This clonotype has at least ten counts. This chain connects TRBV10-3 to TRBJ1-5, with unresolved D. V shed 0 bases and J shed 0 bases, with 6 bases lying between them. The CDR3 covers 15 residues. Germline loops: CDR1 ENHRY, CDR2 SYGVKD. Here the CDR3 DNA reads TGTGCCATCAGTGAGTCAAGGGATAGCAATCAGCCCCAGCATTTT. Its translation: CAISESRDSNQPQHF.

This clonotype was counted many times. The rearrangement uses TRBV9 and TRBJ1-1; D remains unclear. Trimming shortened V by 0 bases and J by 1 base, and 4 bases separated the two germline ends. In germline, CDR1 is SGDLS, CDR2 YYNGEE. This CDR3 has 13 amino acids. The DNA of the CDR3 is TGTGCCAGCAGCGTAGAACAGAACACTGAAGCTTTCTTT. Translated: CASSVEQNTEAFF.

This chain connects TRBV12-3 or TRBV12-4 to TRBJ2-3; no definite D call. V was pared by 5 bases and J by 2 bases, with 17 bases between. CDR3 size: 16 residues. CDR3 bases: TGTGCCAGCAGTCCGTTCCCACTGTCTCCCACAGATACGCAGTATTTT. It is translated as CASSPFPLSPTDTQYF.

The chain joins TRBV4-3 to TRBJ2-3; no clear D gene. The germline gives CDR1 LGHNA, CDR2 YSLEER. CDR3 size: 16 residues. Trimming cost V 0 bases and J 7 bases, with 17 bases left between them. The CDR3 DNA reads TGCGCCAGCAGCCAAGATTCGTGGGTCGGTCAAAATACGCAGTATTTT. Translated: CASSQDSWVGQNTQYF.

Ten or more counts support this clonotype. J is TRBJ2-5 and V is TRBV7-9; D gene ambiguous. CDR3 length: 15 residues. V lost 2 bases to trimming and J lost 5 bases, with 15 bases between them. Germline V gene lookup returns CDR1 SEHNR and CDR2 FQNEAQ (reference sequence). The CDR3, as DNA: TGTGCCAGCAGCTTACCCAAGGGAAGTTGGGAGACCCAGTACTTC. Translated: CASSLPKGSWETQYF.

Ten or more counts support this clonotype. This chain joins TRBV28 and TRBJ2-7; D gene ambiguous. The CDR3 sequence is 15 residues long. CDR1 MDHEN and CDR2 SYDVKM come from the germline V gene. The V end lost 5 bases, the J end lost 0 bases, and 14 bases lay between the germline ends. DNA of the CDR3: TGTGCCAGCAGTCATTCAAAGGCGGCCTCCTACGAGCAGTACTTC. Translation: CASSHSKAASYEQYF.

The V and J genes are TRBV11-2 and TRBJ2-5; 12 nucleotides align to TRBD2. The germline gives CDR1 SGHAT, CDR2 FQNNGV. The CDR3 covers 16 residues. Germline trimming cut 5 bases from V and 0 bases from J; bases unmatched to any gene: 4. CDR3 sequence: CASSRLAGAYQETQYF. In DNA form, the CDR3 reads TGTGCCAGCAGCCGACTAGCGGGGGCATACCAAGAGACCCAGTACTTC.

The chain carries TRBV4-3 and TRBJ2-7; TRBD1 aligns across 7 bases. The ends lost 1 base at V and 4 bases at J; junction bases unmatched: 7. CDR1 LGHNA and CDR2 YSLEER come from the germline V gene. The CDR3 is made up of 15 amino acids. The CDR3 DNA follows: TGCGCCAGCAGCCAAGGTAAAACAGGGGCTTACGAGCAGTACTTC. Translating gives CASSQGKTGAYEQYF.

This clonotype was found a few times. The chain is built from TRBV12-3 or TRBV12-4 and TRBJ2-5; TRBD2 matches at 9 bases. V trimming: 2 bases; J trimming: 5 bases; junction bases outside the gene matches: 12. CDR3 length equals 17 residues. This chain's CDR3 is CASSLILAGDDWETQYF. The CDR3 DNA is TGTGCCAGCAGTTTAATCTTAGCGGGGGACGATTGGGAGACCCAGTACTTC.

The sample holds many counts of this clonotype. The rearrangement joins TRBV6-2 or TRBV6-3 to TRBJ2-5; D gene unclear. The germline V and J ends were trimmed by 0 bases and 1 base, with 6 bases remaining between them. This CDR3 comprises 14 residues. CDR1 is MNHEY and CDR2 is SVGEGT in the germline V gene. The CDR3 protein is CASSYSRSQETQYF. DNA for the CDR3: TGTGCCAGCAGTTACTCTCGGTCCCAAGAGACCCAGTACTTC.

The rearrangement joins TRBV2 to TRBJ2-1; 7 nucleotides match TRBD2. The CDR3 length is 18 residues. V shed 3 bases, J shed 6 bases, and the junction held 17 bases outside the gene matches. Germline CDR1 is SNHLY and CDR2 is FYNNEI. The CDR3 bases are TGTGCCAGCAGTGACCCCTTCGGACTAGAAGTGAATTCCAATGAGCAGTTCTTC. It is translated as CASSDPFGLEVNSNEQFF.

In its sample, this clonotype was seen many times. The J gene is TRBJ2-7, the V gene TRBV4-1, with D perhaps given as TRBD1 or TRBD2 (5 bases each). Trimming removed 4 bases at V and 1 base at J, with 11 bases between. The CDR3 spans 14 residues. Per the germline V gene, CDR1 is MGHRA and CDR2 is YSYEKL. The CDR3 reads CASSLHGASYEQYF. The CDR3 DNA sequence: TGCGCCAGCAGCCTACACGGGGCATCCTACGAGCAGTACTTC.

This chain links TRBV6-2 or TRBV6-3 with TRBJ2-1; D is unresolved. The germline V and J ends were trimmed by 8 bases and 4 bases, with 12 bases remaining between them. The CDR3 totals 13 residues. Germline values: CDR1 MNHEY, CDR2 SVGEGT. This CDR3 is CASVTRNYNEQFF. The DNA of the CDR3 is TGTGCCAGCGTGACAAGGAATTACAATGAGCAGTTCTTC.